The clone carrying this TCR beta chain has a count of ten or more. TCRdb re-called the RT-PCR reads with MiXCR, one entry per CDR3 protein. This sample has approximately 720,000 distinct CDR3 sequences, with 12% to 15% found just once. This CDR3 spans 16 amino acids. Trimming pared 5 bases from V and 0 bases from J, leaving 16 bases between. Germline V gene data show CDR1 as MNHNS and CDR2 as SASEGT. The sample taken for sequencing was memory CD4+ T cells from blood. This receptor was obtained from a female donor in good health, serving as a healthy control. This chain connects TRBV6-1 to TRBJ1-1; D unresolved. The CDR3 DNA reads TGTGCCAGCAGTCTCCTTCTTTTGGGTATGAACACTGAAGCTTTCTTT. This gives the protein CASSLLLLGMNTEAFF.